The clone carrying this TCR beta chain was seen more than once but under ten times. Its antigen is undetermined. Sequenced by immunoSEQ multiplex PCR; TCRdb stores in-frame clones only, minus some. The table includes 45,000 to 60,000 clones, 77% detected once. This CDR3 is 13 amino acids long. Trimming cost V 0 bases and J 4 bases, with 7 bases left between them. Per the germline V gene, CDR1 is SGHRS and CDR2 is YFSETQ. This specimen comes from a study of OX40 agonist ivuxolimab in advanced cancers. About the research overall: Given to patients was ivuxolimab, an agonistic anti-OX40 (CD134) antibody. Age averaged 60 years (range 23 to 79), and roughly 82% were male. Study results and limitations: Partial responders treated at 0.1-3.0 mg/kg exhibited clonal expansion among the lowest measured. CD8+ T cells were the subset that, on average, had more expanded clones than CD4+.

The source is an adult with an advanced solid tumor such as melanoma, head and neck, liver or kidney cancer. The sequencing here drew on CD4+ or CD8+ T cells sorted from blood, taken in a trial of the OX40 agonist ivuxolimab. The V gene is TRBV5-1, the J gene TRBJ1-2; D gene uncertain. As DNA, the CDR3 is TGCGCCAGCAGCTTGGGAAGGACCTATGGCTACACCTTC. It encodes CASSLGRTYGYTF.